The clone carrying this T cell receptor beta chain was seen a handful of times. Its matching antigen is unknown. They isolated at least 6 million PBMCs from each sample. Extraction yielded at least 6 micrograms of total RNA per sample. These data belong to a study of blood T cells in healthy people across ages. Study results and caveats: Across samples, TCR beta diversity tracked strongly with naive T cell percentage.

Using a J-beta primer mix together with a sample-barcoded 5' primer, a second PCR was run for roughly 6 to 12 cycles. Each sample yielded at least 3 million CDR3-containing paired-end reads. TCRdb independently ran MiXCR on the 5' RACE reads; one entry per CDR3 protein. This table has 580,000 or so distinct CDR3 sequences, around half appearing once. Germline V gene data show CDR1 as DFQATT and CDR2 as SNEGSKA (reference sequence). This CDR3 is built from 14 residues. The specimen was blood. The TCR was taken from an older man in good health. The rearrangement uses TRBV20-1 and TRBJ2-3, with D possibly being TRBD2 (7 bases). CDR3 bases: TGCGGACTTGTGAGGGGGGGCGGTACAGATACGCAGTATTTT. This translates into CGLVRGGGTDTQYF.